This record concerns one T cell receptor (beta chain) sequence. The sample is drawn from a study of PD-1 blockade in classical Hodgkin lymphoma. The repertoire was sequenced with immunoSEQ multiplex PCR; TCRdb's copy has only in-frame clones and lacks some. The top ten hold 4% of the sample, which has about 29,000 clones, about two thirds seen once. Every patient relapsed after autologous stem cell transplantation, and brentuximab vedotin exposure varied. The specimen comprised peripheral blood mononuclear cells (PBMCs), sampled before the second cycle of nivolumab. This sequence originates from a human donor with classical Hodgkin lymphoma.

The chain's CDR3 is CASSLVGVPSYEQYF. The CDR3 DNA sequence: TGTGCCAGCAGCTTGGTTGGGGTTCCCTCCTACGAGCAGTACTTC. The V and J genes are TRBV5-4 and TRBJ2-7; no clear D gene. The CDR3 spans 15 residues. Germline V lookup: CDR1 SGHNT, CDR2 YYREEE (reference sequence). Trimming left V 0 bases short and J 0 bases short, with 10 bases between.